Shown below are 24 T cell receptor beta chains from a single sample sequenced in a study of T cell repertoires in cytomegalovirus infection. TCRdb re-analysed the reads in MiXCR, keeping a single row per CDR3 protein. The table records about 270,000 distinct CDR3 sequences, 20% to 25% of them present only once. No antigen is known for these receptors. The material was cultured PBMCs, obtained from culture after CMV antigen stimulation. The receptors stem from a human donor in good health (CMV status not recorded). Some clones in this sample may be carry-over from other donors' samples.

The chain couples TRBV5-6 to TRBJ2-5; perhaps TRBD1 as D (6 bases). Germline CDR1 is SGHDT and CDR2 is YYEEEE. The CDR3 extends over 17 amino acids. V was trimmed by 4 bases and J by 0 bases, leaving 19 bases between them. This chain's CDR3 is CASSPLQGPGNQETQYF. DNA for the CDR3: TGTGCCAGCAGCCCTTTACAGGGTCCGGGGAACCAAGAGACCCAGTACTTC.

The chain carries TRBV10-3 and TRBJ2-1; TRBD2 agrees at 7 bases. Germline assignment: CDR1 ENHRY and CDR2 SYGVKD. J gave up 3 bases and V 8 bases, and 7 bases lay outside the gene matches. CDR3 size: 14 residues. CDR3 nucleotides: TGTGCCATCGGGGGGGGTATGGTCTACAATGAGCAGTTCTTC. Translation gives CAIGGGMVYNEQFF.

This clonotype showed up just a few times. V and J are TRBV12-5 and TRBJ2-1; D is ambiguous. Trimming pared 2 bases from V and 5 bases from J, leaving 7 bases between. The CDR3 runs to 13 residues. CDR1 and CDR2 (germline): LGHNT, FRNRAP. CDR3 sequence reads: CASGLTGHNEQFF. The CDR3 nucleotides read TGTGCTAGTGGTTTGACGGGCCACAATGAGCAGTTCTTC.

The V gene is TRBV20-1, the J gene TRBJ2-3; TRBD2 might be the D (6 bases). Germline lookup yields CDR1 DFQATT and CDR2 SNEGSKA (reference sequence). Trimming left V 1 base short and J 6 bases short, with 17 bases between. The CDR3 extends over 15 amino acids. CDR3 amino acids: CSARGSSGQLDTQYF. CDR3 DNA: TGCAGTGCTAGAGGGAGTAGCGGTCAGTTGGATACGCAGTATTTT.

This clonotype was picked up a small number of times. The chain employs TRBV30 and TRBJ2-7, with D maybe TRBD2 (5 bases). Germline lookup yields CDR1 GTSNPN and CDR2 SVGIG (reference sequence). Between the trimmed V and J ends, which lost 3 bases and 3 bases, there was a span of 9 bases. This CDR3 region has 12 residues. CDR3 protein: CAWRPGFYEQYF. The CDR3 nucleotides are TGTGCCTGGAGGCCGGGGTTCTACGAGCAGTACTTC.

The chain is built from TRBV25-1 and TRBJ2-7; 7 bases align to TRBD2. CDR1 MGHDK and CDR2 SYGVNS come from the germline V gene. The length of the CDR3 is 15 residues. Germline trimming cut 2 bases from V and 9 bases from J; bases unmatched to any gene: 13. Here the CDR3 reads CASSERGGPIKVQYF. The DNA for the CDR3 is TGTGCCAGCAGTGAACGCGGGGGTCCCATTAAAGTGCAGTACTTC.

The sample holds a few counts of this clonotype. The CDR3 DNA sequence: TGCAGTGCTGGCCCGGGACACCAAGAATACAATGAGCAGTTCTTC. It specifies CSAGPGHQEYNEQFF. This sequence joins TRBV20-1 and TRBJ2-1; weak D call: TRBD1 (6 bases). The CDR3 runs 15 residues. Trimming cost V 5 bases and J 4 bases, with 18 bases left between them. Germline CDR1 DFQATT, CDR2 SNEGSKA (reference sequence).

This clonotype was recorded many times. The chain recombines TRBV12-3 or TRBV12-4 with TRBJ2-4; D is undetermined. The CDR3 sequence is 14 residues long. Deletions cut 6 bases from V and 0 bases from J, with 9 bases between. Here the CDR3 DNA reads TGTGCCAGCAGCCTGACCCCAGCCAAAAACATTCAGTACTTC. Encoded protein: CASSLTPAKNIQYF.

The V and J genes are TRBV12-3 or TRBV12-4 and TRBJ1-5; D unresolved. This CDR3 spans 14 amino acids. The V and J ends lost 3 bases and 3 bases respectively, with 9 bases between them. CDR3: CASSFRGVNQPQHF. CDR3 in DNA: TGTGCCAGCAGTTTCCGCGGCGTCAATCAGCCCCAGCATTTT.

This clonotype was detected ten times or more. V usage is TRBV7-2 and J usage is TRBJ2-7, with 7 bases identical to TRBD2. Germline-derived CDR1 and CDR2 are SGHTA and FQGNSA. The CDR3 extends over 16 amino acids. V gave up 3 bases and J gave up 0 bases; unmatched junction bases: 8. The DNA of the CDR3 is TGTGCCAGCAGCTTTTCCGGTGGCGGGAGCTCCTACGAGCAGTACTTC. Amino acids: CASSFSGGGSSYEQYF.

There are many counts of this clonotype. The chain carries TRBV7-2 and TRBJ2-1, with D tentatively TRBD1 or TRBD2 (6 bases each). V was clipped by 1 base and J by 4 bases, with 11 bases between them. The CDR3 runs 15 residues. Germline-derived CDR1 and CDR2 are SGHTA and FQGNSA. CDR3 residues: CASSLGGARYNEQFF. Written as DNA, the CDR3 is TGTGCCAGCAGCTTAGGGGGGGCACGATACAATGAGCAGTTCTTC.

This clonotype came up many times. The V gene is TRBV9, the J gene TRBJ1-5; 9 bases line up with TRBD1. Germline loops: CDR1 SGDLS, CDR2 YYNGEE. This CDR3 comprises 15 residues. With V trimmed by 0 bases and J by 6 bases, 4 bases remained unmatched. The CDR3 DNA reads TGTGCCAGCAGCGTAGGTACAGGGGGCGGTCAGCCCCAGCATTTT. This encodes CASSVGTGGGQPQHF.

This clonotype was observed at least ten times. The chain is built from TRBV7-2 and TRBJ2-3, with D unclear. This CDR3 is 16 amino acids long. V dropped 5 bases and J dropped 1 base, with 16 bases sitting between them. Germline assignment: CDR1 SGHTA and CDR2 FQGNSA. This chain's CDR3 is CASSPHCCNGTDTQYF. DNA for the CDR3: TGTGCCAGCAGCCCCCACTGTTGTAATGGCACAGATACGCAGTATTTT.

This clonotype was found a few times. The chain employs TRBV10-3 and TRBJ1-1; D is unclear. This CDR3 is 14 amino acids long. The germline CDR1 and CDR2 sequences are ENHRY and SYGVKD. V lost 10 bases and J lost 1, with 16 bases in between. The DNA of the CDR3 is TGTGCCACGACCCTGGGAGGCCAGAACACTGAAGCTTTCTTT. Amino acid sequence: CATTLGGQNTEAFF.

As DNA, the CDR3 is TGCAGTGCTAGACAGGGGGCTATCACTGAAGCTTTCTTT. Amino acid sequence: CSARQGAITEAFF. The J gene is TRBJ1-1, the V gene TRBV20-1, with 8 bases lining up with TRBD1. The CDR3 has 13 residues. V shed 2 bases, J shed 4 bases, and the junction held 3 bases outside the gene matches. Per the germline V gene, CDR1 is DFQATT and CDR2 is SNEGSKA (reference sequence).

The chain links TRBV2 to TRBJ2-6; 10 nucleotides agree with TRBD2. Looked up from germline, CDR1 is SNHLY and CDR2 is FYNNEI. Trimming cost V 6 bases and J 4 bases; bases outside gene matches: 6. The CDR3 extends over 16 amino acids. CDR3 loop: CASRRAGGRGANVLTF. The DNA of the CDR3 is TGTGCCAGCAGGCGAGCGGGAGGGCGAGGGGCCAACGTCCTGACTTTC.

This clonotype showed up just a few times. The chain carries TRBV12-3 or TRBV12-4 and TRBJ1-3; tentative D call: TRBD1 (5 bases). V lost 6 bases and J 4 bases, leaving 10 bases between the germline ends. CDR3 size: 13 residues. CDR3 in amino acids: CASRTGTGNTIYF. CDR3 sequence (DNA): TGTGCCAGCAGAACGGGGACCGGAAACACCATATATTTT.

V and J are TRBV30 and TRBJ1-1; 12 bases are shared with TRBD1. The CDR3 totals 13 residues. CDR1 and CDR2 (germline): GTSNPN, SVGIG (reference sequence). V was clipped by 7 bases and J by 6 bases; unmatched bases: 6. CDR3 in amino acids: CALAGQGASEAFF. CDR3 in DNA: TGTGCCTTGGCGGGACAGGGGGCATCTGAAGCTTTCTTT.

The CDR3 loop reads CATRGTGGGNEQFF. The CDR3, as DNA: TGTGCCACCAGGGGAACGGGGGGTGGGAATGAGCAGTTCTTC. V and J are TRBV24-1 and TRBJ2-1; 7 bases line up with TRBD2. Germline CDR1 and CDR2: KGHDR and SFDVKD. Germline trimming cut 7 bases from V and 7 bases from J; bases unmatched to any gene: 9. This CDR3 spans 14 amino acids.

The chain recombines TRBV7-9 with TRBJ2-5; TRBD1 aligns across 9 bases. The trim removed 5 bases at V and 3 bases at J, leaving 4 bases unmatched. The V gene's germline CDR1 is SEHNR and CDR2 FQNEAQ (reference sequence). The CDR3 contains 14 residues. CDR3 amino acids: CASSPRDREETQYF. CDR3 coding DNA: TGTGCCAGCAGCCCTCGGGACAGGGAAGAGACCCAGTACTTC.

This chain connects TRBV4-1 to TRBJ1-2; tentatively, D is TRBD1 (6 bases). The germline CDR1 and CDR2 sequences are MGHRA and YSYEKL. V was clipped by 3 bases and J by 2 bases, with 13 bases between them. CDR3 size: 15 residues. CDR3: CASSQGANLNYGYTF. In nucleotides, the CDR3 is TGCGCCAGCAGCCAGGGGGCAAATCTAAACTATGGCTACACCTTC.

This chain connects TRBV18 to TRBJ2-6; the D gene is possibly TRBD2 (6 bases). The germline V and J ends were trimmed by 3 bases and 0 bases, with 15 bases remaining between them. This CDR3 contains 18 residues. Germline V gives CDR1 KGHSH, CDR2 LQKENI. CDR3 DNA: TGTGCCAGCTCACCGCTGACGGGGGTGAGCTCTGGGGCCAACGTCCTGACTTTC. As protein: CASSPLTGVSSGANVLTF.

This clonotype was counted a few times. The CDR3 reads CASSVDTRMNTEAFF. CDR3 DNA: TGTGCCAGCAGCGTAGATACCCGTATGAACACTGAAGCTTTCTTT. This sequence joins TRBV9 and TRBJ1-1; D ambiguous. The CDR3 covers 15 residues. V lost 0 bases, J lost 0 bases, and 9 bases lay in between. In germline, CDR1 is SGDLS, CDR2 YYNGEE.

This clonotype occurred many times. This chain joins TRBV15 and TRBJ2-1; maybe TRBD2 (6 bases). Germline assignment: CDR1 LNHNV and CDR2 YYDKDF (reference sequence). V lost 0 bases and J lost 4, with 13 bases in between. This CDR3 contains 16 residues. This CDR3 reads CATSRDFGGAYNEQFF. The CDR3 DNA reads TGTGCCACCAGCAGAGATTTCGGAGGGGCGTACAATGAGCAGTTCTTC.